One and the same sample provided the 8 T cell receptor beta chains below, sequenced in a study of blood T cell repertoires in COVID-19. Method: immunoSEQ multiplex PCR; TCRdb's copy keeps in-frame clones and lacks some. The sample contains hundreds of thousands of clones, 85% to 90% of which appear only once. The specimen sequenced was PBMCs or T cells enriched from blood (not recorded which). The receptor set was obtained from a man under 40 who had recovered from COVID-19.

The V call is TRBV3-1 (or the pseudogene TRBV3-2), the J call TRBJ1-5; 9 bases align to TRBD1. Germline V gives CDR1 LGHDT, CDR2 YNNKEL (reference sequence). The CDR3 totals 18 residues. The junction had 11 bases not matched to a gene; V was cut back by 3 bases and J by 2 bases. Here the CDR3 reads CASSHSRDRASGNQPQHF. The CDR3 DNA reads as TGTGCCAGCAGCCATTCCCGGGACAGGGCGTCAGGCAATCAGCCCCAGCATTTT.

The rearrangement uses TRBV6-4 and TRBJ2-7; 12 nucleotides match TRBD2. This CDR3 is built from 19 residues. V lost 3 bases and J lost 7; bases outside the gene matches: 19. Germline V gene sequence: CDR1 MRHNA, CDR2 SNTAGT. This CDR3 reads CASSDPGLAGINPPEEQYF. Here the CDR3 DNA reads TGTGCCAGCAGTGATCCGGGACTAGCGGGTATAAACCCCCCGGAGGAGCAGTACTTC.

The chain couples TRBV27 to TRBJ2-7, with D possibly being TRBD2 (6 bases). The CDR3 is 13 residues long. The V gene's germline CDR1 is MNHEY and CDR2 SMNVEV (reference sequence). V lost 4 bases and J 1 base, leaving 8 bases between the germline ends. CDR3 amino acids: CASSYGTSYEQYF. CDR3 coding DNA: TGTGCCAGCAGTTACGGGACTTCCTACGAGCAGTACTTC.

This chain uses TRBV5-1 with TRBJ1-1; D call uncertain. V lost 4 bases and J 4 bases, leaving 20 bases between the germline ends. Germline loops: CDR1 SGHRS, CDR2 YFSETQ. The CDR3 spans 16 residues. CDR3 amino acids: CASSPLGLFPGTEAFF. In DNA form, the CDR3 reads TGCGCCAGCAGCCCACTAGGGCTCTTCCCGGGCACTGAAGCTTTCTTT. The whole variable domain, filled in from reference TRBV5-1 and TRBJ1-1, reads KAGVTQTPRYLIKTRGQQVTLSCSPISGHRSVSWYQQTPGQGLQFLFEYFSETQRNKGNFPGRFSGRQFSNSRSEMNVSTLELGDSALYLCASSPLGLFPGTEAFFGQGTRLTVV.

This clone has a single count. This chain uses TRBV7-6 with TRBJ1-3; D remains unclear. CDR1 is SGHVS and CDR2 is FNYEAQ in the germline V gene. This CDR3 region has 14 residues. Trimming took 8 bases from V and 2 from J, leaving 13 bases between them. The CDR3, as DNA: TGTGCCAGCTCTCCTTTGGTAGCTGGAAACACCATATATTTT. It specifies CASSPLVAGNTIYF.

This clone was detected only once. The CDR3: CASSYGLAGGPYEQYF. CDR3 nucleotides: TGTGCCAGCAGTTATGGGCTAGCGGGAGGACCATACGAGCAGTACTTC. The V gene is TRBV28, the J gene TRBJ2-7; 11 bases align to TRBD2. The V segment lost 4 bases and the J segment 4 bases; nucleotides outside the gene matches: 9. The CDR3 length is 16 residues. In germline, CDR1 is MDHEN, CDR2 SYDVKM.

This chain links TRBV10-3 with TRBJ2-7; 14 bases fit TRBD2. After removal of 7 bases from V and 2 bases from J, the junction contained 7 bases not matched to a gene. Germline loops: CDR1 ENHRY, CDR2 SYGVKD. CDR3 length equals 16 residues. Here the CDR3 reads CAIMGTSGSRTYEQYF. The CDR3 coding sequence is TGTGCCATCATGGGGACTAGCGGGAGTAGAACCTACGAGCAGTACTTC.

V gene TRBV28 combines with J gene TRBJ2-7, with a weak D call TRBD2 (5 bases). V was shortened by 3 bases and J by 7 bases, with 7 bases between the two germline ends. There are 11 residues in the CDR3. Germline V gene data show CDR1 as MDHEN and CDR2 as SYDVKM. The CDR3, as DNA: TGTGCCAGCAGTTTGAGGGATGAGCAGTACTTC. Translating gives CASSLRDEQYF.